The entry below gives a single T cell receptor beta chain sequence along with its context. This sample was taken from a study of blood T cell repertoires in COVID-19. For the study at large: T cells, B-cell-depleted T cells, or PBMCs provided the cDNA or gDNA that served as material.

CDR1 is MNHEY, CDR2 SVGEGT, per germline. This CDR3 spans 16 amino acids. With 5 bases removed from V and 5 bases from J, the gap between germline ends came to 20 bases. In the study's own analysis: Cell counts per sample came from amplifying reference gene primers. The repertoire was sequenced with immunoSEQ multiplex PCR; TCRdb's copy has only in-frame clones and lacks some. V, J and clone size derive from that table, while D and trimming were established from the DNA sequence. The data contain approximately 250,000 clones, 65% to 90% of them singletons. The sequence was obtained from a man in his forties who had recovered from COVID-19. The specimen sequenced was peripheral blood. The rearrangement joins TRBV6-2 or TRBV6-3 to TRBJ2-3; possibly TRBD2 for D (6 bases). The CDR3 sequence: CASSPGRTGVGDTQYF. The CDR3 DNA is TGTGCCAGCAGTCCCGGAAGGACGGGAGTTGGAGATACGCAGTATTTT.